This TCR beta chain was recorded in a study of blood T cell repertoires in COVID-19. Study background: The United States, Italy and Spain were the sources of the acute and convalescent COVID-19 samples.

CDR1 and CDR2 (germline): SGHTA, FQGNSA. The CDR3 sequence is 16 residues long. Trimming took off 5 bases at V and 7 bases at J, with 21 bases between the two ends. The protocol was immunoSEQ multiplex PCR, while the TCRdb copy is restricted to in-frame clones and leaves out a portion. The table has hundreds of thousands of clones, 85% to 90% seen once. The receptor's source is a young woman who had recovered from COVID-19. The chain is built from TRBV7-2 and TRBJ2-1; a possible D gene is TRBD2 (7 bases). The sequenced sample consisted of PBMCs or T cells enriched from blood (not recorded which). The CDR3 region is CASSPREGGPWNEQFF. The CDR3 DNA is TGTGCCAGCAGCCCAAGGGAGGGGGGGCCGTGGAATGAGCAGTTCTTC.